This record looks at one TCR beta chain sequence and its context. Its specificity is unknown. TCRdb redid the calling of the 5' RACE reads with MiXCR, one entry per CDR3 protein. The table has 200,000 to 250,000 distinct CDR3 sequences, around 7% seen once; the top ten hold roughly 3.9%. V lost 6 bases and J lost 8; bases outside the gene matches: 12. This CDR3 contains 15 residues. Per the germline V gene, CDR1 is MNHNS and CDR2 is SASEGT. The record originates from a study of identical twins. Study-wide results and caveats: Models underestimated out-of-frame TCR alpha sharing in monozygotic twins. With abundant cord blood beta clonotypes, insertions were fewer; memory repertoires showed no such pattern. Out-of-frame alpha sequences common to twins exhibited a surplus of low generation probability.

These data also formed part of another study, on yellow fever vaccine responses in identical twins.

This chain joins TRBV6-1 and TRBJ1-4; TRBD1 matches at 7 bases. Sequencing was carried out using memory (CD45RO+) T cells sorted from blood. This TCR was sampled from a woman between 18 and 30 years old in good health. CDR3 residues: CASRNQGTVGEKLFF. CDR3 coding DNA: TGTGCCAGCAGGAACCAGGGGACAGTAGGAGAAAAACTGTTTTTT.